This TCR beta chain stems from a study of T cells in women clearing cervical HPV infection. Study details: Cases were women with histologically confirmed HPV16-related CIN3 or worse, including a couple of invasive cancers. Controls gave blood once infection was undetectable; cases at lesion identification.

About this clone: What it binds is unknown. The CDR3 goes on 3 residues after the read ends, and that part is filled in from the germline J gene.

The germline CDR1 and CDR2 sequences are SEHNR and FQNEAQ (reference sequence). CDR3 length: 15 amino acids. V was cut by 1 base and J by 5 bases, with 12 bases left in between. The table came from immunoSEQ multiplex PCR; TCRdb's copy has only in-frame clones and leaves some out. This repertoire comprises fewer than 35,000 clones; its ten largest clones make up under 10%. Study findings and constraints: Richness differences could reflect unmeasured T-cell content per sample.

The source material was blood buffy coat. The source is a woman between 18 and 70 years old with a cervical HPV16 infection that either progressed to CIN3+ or cleared (not recorded which). This chain joins TRBV7-9 and TRBJ1-5, with D perhaps matching TRBD1 (6 bases). CDR3 DNA, as far as it was read: TGTGCCAGCAGCTTAGGATGGGGGCGGGATCAGCCC. Its protein product is CASSLGWGRDQP. The full CDR3 is CASSLGWGRDQPQHF.